These 13 T cell receptor beta chains were all obtained from the same sample, sequenced in a study of tumor-infiltrating lymphocytes in primary liver carcinoma. TCR beta cDNA was prepared out of around 460 ng total RNA by means of a constant-region primer. TCR beta libraries came from three nested multiplex PCR rounds using slightly modified ARM-PCR. A C-beta reverse primer and TRBV1-TRBV30 forward primers served in each of the first two PCR rounds, at ten to eleven cycles apiece. From the multiplex PCR reads, TCRdb called clonotypes with MiXCR, one entry per CDR3 protein. This table has 330,000 or so distinct CDR3 sequences, almost 65% appearing once. In addition to blood RNA drawn from unsorted whole blood, germline DNA was extracted. Sequencing used peripheral blood. The receptors derive from a man aged 35 to 55 with primary liver carcinoma and hepatitis B virus infection.

In regard to this clonotype: The junction shows a germline mismatch at one end, possibly a read error. The chain links TRBV11-2 to TRBJ2-7, with D unresolved. This CDR3 contains 14 residues. Germline-derived CDR1 and CDR2 are SGHAT and FQNNGV. The CDR3 reads CVSILDREVYEQYF. In nucleotides, the CDR3 is TGTGTCAGCATCTTAGATCGAGAGGTTTACGAGCAGTACTTC.

To note about this clonotype: One end of the junction fails to match germline, which may point to a read error. V gene TRBV29-1 combines with J gene TRBJ2-1, with 15 positions matching TRBD2. The V gene's germline CDR1 is SQVTM and CDR2 ANQGSEA. The CDR3 has 15 amino acids. The CDR3 bases are TGCATCGTTTCCTGGACTAGCGGGAGGGTATTCGAGCAGTTCTTC. Protein: CIVSWTSGRVFEQFF.

Here the CDR3 DNA reads TGTGCCAGCAGCCTCGGAGGGCCCTCCGCAGATACGCAGTATTTT. Protein product: CASSLGGPSADTQYF. This chain uses TRBV5-4 with TRBJ2-3; possible D gene TRBD2, 6 bases. Germline V CDR1 and CDR2: SGHNT, YYREEE (reference sequence). This CDR3 is built from 15 residues. V was shortened by 4 bases and J by 4 bases, with 16 bases between the two germline ends.

V usage is TRBV19 and J usage is TRBJ2-2; D ambiguous. The CDR3 sequence is 15 residues long. V lost 0 bases to trimming and J lost 3 bases, with 8 bases between them. Germline V CDR1 and CDR2: LNHDA, SQIVND (reference sequence). The CDR3 sequence is CASSIEPGYTGELFF. The DNA of the CDR3 is TGTGCCAGTAGTATAGAGCCCGGATACACCGGGGAGCTGTTTTTT.

Details on this clonotype: The missing conserved phenylalanine or tryptophan at the end of this CDR3 makes a read error likely. The chain recombines TRBV11-3 with TRBJ2-1, with 7 bases that match TRBD2. CDR1 SGHNT and CDR2 YENEEA come from the germline V gene. The CDR3 covers 14 residues. V gave up 6 bases and J gave up 7 bases; unmatched junction bases: 9. The CDR3 DNA reads as TGTGCCAGCAGTCTCGGACTAGTGGGGAATGAGCAGTTCTCC. This codes for CASSLGLVGNEQFS.

Many counts were recorded for this clonotype. CDR3: CASSQPPTGVAGELFF. The CDR3 DNA follows: TGTGCCAGCAGTCAGCCGCCGACAGGGGTGGCCGGGGAGCTGTTTTTT. The chain joins TRBV12-3 or TRBV12-4 to TRBJ2-2; 8 positions match TRBD1. With 5 bases clipped from V and 6 bases from J, the junction kept 11 bases outside the gene matches. The CDR3 has 16 residues.

Concerning this clonotype itself: A much larger clone sits a single nucleotide away, making a read error possible. The J gene is TRBJ2-1, the V gene TRBV6-1; TRBD2 agrees at 7 bases. This CDR3 spans 15 amino acids. J lost 8 bases, V lost 2 bases, and 9 bases had no gene match. Germline values: CDR1 MNHNS, CDR2 SASEGT. CDR3 loop: CASSELSGGSDEQFF. CDR3 bases: TGTGCCAGCAGTGAACTCTCTGGCGGGAGTGATGAGCAGTTCTTC.

About this clonotype itself: A clone one base away is much larger, so this may be a read error. The chain links TRBV10-3 to TRBJ1-2; D gene ambiguous. Germline CDR1 and CDR2: ENHRY and SYGVKD. This CDR3 contains 14 residues. The CDR3 sequence: CATSEIQTNYGYTF. The DNA for the CDR3 is TGTGCCACCAGTGAGATACAGACTAACTATGGCTACACCTTC.

As to this clonotype: This may arise from a read error, as a much more abundant clone is one base away. The chain has TRBV6-1 and TRBJ2-3, with D possibly TRBD1 on 5 matching bases. CDR1 and CDR2 from the germline V gene are MNHNS and SASEGT. The CDR3 extends over 12 amino acids. CDR3 DNA: TGTGCCAGCAGCTGGGGCACAGATACGCGGTATTTT. Translation: CASSWGTDTRYF.

Details on this clonotype: At one boundary the junction diverges from the germline segment, which might be a read error. V gene TRBV14 combines with J gene TRBJ2-1; D tentatively fits TRBD1 or TRBD2 (6 bases each). Germline values: CDR1 SGHDN, CDR2 FVKESK. There are 14 residues in the CDR3. CDR3 residues: CASSVWGAHNGQFF. The CDR3 DNA is TGTGCCAGCAGCGTCTGGGGGGCGCATAATGGGCAGTTCTTC.

This clonotype turned up a few times. The chain links TRBV11-3 to TRBJ2-2; D ambiguous. Germline V gene sequence: CDR1 SGHNT, CDR2 YENEEA. The CDR3 has 13 residues. V lost 0 bases and J lost 7, with 6 bases in between. DNA of the CDR3: TGTGCCAGCAGCTTAGATCGGATCGGGGAGCTGTTTTTT. Translated, it gives CASSLDRIGELFF.

As concerns this clonotype: One junction end does not reproduce the germline sequence, and a read error may be involved. The V and J genes are TRBV6-1 and TRBJ1-1; D gene uncertain. The CDR3 consists of 14 residues. The germline CDR1 and CDR2 sequences are MNHNS and SASEGT. DNA for the CDR3: TGTCCCAGCAGTGAAGATATACCGAACACTGAAGCTTTCTTT. Residues: CPSSEDIPNTEAFF.

Remarks on this clonotype: An end of the junction differs from the germline gene, which may be a read error. The chain uses TRBV10-3 and TRBJ1-1; D is undetermined. Germline V gene sequence: CDR1 ENHRY, CDR2 SYGVKD. This CDR3 is 13 amino acids long. This CDR3 reads CVISETPNTEAFF. The CDR3 nucleotides are TGTGTCATCAGTGAGACACCGAACACTGAAGCTTTCTTT.